This T cell receptor (beta chain) was recovered during a study of neurological immune-mediated disorders. Study-wide findings and caveats: None of the CDR3 amino acid sequences of expanded clones were shared across subjects, and this suggested private repertoires in all groups.

Germline loops: CDR1 SGHKS, CDR2 YYEKEE (reference sequence). This CDR3 contains 13 residues. V gave up 1 base and J gave up 11 bases, with 13 bases separating them. The team produced cDNA through 5'RACE using 10-nucleotide random UMIs. Using its own MiXCR run on the 5' RACE reads, TCRdb lists one record per CDR3 protein. The table lists roughly 62,000 distinct CDR3 sequences, 4% to 6% of them singletons, with about 3.2% in the top ten. In its sample, this clonotype was seen many times. Its antigen is unknown. The genes are TRBV5-5 and TRBJ1-5; no reliable D call. The receptor's source is a woman in her fifties or sixties with multiple sclerosis. Input material: PBMCs. CDR3 DNA: TGTGCCAGCAGCTTGAGCGGGATAGAGGCCCAGCATTTT. Translating it yields CASSLSGIEAQHF.